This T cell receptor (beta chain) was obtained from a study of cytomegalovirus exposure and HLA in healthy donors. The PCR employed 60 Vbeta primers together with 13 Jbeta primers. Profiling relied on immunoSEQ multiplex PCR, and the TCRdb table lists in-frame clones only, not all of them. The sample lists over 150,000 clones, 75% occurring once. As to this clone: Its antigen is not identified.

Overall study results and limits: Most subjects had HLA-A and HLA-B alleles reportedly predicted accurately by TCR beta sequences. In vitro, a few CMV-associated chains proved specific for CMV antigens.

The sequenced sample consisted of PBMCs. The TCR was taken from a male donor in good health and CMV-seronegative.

CDR3 region: CASSLLAGANEQYF. DNA of the CDR3: TGTGCCAGCAGTTTACTTGCGGGAGCAAACGAGCAGTACTTC. J is TRBJ2-7 and V is TRBV28, with TRBD2 matching over 7 bases. V gave up 2 bases and J gave up 5 bases; unmatched junction bases: 6. Germline V gene data show CDR1 as MDHEN and CDR2 as SYDVKM. This CDR3 has 14 amino acids.